This T cell receptor (beta chain) emerged from a study of T cell repertoires in cytomegalovirus infection. Overall study: Public signatures in TCR beta pointed to CMV infection and matching HLA type.

Ten or more counts support this clonotype. Its antigen is currently unknown. Broader study findings: Across the ex vivo response, the dominant clonotypes were HLA-C-restricted CMV-specific TCR beta clonotypes. Carriers of CMV plus the relevant HLA were identified by cumulative public TCR beta family frequency.

MiXCR, applied by TCRdb to the reads, yields one record per CDR3 protein. The sample records approximately 770,000 distinct CDR3 sequences, almost 30% being singletons. From germline, CDR1 is SGHVS and CDR2 FNYEAQ. This CDR3 has 15 residues. V lost 2 bases, J lost 5 bases, and 13 bases lay in between. The sequence was collected from a human donor in good health (CMV status not recorded). Some clones in this sample may be carry-over from other donors' samples. The sample consisted of cultured CD8+ T cells from PBMCs, taken from culture after CMV antigen stimulation. The V call is TRBV7-6, the J call TRBJ2-1; D is perhaps TRBD2 (6 bases). The CDR3 sequence is CASSLSGGAHNEQFF. The CDR3 DNA is TGTGCCAGCAGCTTAAGTGGCGGGGCCCACAATGAGCAGTTCTTC.